Sequencing of this TCR beta chain was carried out in a study of cytomegalovirus exposure and HLA in healthy donors. Primers for the PCR totalled 60 Vbeta and 13 Jbeta. The protocol was immunoSEQ multiplex PCR, while the TCRdb copy is restricted to in-frame clones and leaves out a portion. In the table there are 150,000 to 200,000 clones, around four fifths of which are singletons. Whole-study results and caveats: TCR beta sequences reportedly predicted most subjects' HLA-A and HLA-B alleles accurately.

With regard to this clone: The antigen is undetermined.

The germline CDR1 and CDR2 sequences are LGHNA and YNFKEQ. The germline V and J ends were trimmed by 1 base and 7 bases, with 10 bases remaining between them. The CDR3 spans 13 residues. The chain uses TRBV4-2 and TRBJ2-5; D uncertain. The sequence was collected from a woman in her forties in good health and CMV-seronegative. What was sequenced was PBMCs. CDR3 amino acids: CASSQGLEGTQYF. The CDR3 DNA sequence: TGTGCCAGCAGCCAAGGCCTAGAAGGGACCCAGTACTTC.